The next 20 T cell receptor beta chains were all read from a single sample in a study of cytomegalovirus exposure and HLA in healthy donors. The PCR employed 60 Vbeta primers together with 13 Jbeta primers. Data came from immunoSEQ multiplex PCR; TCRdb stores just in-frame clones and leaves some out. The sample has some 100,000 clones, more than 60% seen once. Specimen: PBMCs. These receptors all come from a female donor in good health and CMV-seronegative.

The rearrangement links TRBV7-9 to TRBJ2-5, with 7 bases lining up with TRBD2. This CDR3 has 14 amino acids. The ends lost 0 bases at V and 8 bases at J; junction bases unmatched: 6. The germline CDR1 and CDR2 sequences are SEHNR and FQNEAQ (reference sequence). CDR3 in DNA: TGTGCCAGCAGCTTAGCCCAGTCGGGAGGAACCCAGTACTTC. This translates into CASSLAQSGGTQYF.

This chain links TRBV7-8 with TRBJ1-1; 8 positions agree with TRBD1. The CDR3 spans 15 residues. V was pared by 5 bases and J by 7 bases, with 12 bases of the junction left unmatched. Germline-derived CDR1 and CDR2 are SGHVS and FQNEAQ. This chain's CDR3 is CASSPGQGARGEAFF. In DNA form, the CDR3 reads TGTGCCAGCAGCCCAGGACAGGGAGCGCGGGGTGAAGCTTTCTTT.

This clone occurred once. DNA of the CDR3: TGTGCCAGCAGCTTGGCGCTAGCGGGGGGAGAGACCCAGTACTTC. This gives the protein CASSLALAGGETQYF. This chain links TRBV5-4 with TRBJ2-5, with 11 nucleotides matching TRBD2. This CDR3 is built from 15 residues. The J segment lost 4 bases and the V segment lost 0 bases, leaving 2 bases of the junction unmatched. Germline CDR1 and CDR2: SGHNT and YYREEE (reference sequence).

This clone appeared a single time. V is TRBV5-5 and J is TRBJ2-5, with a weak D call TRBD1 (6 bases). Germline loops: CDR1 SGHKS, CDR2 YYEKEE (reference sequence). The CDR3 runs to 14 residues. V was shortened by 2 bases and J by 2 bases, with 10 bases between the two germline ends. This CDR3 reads CASSLQGFQETQYF. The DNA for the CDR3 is TGTGCCAGCAGCTTACAGGGATTTCAAGAGACCCAGTACTTC.

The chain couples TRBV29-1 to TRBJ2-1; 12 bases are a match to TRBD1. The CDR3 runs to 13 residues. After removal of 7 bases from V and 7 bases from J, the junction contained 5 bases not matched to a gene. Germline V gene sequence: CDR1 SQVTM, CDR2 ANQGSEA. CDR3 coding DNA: TGCAGCGACCGGGACAGGGGGCTGAATGAGCAGTTCTTC. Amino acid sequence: CSDRDRGLNEQFF.

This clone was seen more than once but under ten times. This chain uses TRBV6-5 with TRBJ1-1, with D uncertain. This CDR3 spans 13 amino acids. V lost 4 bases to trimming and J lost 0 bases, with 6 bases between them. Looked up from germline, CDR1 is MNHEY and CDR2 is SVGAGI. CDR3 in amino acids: CASSFGMNTEAFF. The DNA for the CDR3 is TGTGCCAGCAGTTTTGGCATGAACACTGAAGCTTTCTTT.

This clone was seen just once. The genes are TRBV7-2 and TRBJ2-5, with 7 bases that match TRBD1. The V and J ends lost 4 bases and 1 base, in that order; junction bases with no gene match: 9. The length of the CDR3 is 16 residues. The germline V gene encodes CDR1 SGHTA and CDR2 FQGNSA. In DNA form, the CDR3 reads TGTGCCAGCAGCTCCCGACAGGGCGGTTTCCAAGAGACCCAGTACTTC. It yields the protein CASSSRQGGFQETQYF.

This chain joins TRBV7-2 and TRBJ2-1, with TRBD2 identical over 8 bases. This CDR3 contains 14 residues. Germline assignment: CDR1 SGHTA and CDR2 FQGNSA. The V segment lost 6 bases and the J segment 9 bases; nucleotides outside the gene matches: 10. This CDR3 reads CASSLPGLGIEQFF. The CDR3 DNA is TGTGCCAGCAGTTTACCGGGACTAGGGATTGAGCAGTTCTTC.

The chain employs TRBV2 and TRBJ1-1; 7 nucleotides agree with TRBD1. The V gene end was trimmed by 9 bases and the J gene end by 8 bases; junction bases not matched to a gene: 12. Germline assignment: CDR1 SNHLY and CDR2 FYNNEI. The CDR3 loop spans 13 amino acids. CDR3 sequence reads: CARAHTGDSEAFF. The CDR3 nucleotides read TGTGCCAGAGCACATACAGGGGACTCGGAAGCTTTCTTT.

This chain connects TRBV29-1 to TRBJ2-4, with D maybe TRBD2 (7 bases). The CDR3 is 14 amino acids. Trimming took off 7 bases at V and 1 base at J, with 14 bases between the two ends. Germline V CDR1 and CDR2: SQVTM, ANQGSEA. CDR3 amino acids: CSAQRGGAKNIQYF. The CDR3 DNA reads TGCAGCGCCCAAAGGGGGGGGGCCAAAAACATTCAGTACTTC.

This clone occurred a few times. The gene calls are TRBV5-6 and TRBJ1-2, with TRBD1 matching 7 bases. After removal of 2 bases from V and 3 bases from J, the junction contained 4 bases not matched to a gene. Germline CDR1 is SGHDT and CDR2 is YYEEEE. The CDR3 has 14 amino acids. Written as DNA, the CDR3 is TGTGCCAGCAGCTTCCTTCAGGGGGACTATGGCTACACCTTC. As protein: CASSFLQGDYGYTF.

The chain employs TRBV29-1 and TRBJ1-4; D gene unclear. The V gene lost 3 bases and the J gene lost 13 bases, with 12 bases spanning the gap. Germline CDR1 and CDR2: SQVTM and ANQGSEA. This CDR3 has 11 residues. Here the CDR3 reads CSVDSRTGLFF. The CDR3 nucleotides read TGCAGCGTTGACTCCCGCACGGGACTGTTTTTT. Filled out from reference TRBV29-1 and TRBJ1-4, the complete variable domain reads SAVISQKPSRDICQRGTSLTIQCQVDSQVTMMFWYRQQPGQSLTLIATANQGSEATYESGFVIDKFPISRPNLTFSTLTVSNMSPEDSSIYLCSVDSRTGLFFGSGTQLSVL.

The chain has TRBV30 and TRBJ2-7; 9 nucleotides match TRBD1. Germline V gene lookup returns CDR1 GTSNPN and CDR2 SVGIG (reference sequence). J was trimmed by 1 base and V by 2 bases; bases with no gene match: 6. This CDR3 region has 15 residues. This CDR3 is CAWSKGQGISYEQYF. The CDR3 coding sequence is TGTGCCTGGAGTAAGGGACAGGGCATTTCCTACGAGCAGTACTTC.

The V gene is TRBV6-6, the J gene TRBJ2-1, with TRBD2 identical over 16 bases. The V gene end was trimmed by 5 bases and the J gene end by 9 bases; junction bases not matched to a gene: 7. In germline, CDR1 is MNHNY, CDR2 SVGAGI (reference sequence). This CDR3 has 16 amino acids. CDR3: CASSQGLAGGPGEQFF. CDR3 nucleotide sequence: TGTGCCAGCAGTCAGGGACTAGCGGGGGGGCCGGGTGAGCAGTTCTTC.

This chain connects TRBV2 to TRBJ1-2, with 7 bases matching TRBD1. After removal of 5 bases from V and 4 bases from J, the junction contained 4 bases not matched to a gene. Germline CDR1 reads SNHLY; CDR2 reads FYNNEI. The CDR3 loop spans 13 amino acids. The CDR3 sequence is CASSRQGLYGYTF. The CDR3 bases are TGTGCCAGCAGTAGACAGGGACTCTATGGCTACACCTTC.

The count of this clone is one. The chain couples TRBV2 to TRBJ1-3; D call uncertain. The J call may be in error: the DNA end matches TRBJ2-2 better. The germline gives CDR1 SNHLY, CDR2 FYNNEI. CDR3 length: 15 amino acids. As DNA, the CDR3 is TGTGCCAGCACTCTAGATCGGGCTGTTTCGGGGGAGCTGTTTTTT. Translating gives CASTLDRAVSGELFF.

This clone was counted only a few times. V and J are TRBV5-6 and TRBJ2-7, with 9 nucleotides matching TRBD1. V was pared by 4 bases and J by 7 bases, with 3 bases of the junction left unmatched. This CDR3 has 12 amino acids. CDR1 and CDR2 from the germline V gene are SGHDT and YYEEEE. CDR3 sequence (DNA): TGTGCCAGCAGCGAAGGGACAGGGGAGCAGTACTTC. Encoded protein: CASSEGTGEQYF.

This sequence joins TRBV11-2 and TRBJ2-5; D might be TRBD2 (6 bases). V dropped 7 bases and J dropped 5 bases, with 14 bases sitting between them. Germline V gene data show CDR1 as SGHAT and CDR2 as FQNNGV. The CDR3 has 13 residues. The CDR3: CASTSGTEETQYF. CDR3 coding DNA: TGTGCCAGCACCTCGGGGACTGAGGAGACCCAGTACTTC.

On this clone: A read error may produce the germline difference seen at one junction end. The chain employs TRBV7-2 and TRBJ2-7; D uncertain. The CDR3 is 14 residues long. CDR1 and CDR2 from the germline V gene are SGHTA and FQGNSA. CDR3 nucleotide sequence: TGTGCCAGCAGCTTTGTTCTTCATCCCCGTGAGCGGTACTTC. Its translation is CASSFVLHPRERYF.

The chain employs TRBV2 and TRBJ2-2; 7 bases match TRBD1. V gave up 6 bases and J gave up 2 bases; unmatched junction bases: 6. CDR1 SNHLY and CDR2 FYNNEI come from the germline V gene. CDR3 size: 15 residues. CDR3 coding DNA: TGTGCCAGCAGAACCGGGACAGTAAACACCGGGGAGCTGTTTTTT. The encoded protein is CASRTGTVNTGELFF.